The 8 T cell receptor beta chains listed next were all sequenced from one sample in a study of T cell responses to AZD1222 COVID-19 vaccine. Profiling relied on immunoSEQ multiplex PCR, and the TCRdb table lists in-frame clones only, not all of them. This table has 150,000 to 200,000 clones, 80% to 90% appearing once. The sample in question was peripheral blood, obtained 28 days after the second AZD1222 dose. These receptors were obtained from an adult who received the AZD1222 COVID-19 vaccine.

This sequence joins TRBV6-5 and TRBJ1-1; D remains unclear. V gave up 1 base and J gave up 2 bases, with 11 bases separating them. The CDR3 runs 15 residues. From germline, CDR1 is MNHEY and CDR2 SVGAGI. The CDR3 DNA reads TGTGCCAGCAGTTACTTTATCGGGCTAAACACTGAAGCTTTCTTT. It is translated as CASSYFIGLNTEAFF.

CDR3 nucleotide sequence: TGTGCCTGGAGTGTAGGGACAGGGTTAGGTAATTCACCCCTCCACTTT. Translating it yields CAWSVGTGLGNSPLHF. The gene calls are TRBV30 and TRBJ1-6, with 9 bases aligning to TRBD1. After removal of 0 bases from V and 6 bases from J, the junction contained 6 bases not matched to a gene. Looked up from germline, CDR1 is GTSNPN and CDR2 is SVGIG (reference sequence). This CDR3 has 16 residues.

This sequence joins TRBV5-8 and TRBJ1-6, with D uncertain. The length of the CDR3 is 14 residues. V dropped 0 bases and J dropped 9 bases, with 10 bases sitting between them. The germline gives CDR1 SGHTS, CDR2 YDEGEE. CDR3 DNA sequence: TGTGCCAGCAGCTTGGGGAGGAGTGGTTCACCCCTCCACTTT. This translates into CASSLGRSGSPLHF.

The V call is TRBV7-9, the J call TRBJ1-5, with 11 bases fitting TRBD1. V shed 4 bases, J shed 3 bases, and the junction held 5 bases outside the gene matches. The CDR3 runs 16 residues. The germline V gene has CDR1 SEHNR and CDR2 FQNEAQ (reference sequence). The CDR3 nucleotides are TGTGCCAGCAGCTCCGGGACAGGGGGATTCAATCAGCCCCAGCATTTT. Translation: CASSSGTGGFNQPQHF. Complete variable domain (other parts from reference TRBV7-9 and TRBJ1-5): DTGVSQNPRHKITKRGQNVTFRCDPISEHNRLYWYRQTLGQGPEFLTYFQNEAQLEKSRLLSDRFSAERPKGSFSTLEIQRTEQGDSAMYLCASSSGTGGFNQPQHFGDGTRLSIL.

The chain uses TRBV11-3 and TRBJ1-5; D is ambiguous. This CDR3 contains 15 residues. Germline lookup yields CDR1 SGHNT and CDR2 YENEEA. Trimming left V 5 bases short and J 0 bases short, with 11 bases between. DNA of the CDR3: TGTGCCAGCAGCGTAGCAGCTTATAGCAATCAGCCCCAGCATTTT. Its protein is CASSVAAYSNQPQHF.

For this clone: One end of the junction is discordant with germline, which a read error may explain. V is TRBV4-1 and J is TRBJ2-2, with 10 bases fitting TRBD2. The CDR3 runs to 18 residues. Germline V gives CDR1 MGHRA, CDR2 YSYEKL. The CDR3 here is CARSPGGSGGPNTGELFF. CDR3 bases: TGCGCCCGCAGCCCAGGGGGTAGCGGGGGGCCGAACACCGGGGAGCTGTTTTTT.

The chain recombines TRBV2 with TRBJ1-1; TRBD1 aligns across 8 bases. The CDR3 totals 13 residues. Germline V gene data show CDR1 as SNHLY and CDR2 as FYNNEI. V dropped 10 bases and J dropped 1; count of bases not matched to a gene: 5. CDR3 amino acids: CAIRDRKNTEAFF. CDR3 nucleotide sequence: TGTGCCATCCGGGACAGGAAGAACACTGAAGCTTTCTTT.

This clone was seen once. The CDR3 loop is CASSQDGSYGDNSYEQYF. The CDR3 DNA reads as TGTGCCAGCAGCCAAGATGGGTCGTACGGGGACAACTCCTACGAGCAGTACTTC. V is TRBV4-2 and J is TRBJ2-7; a possible D gene is TRBD1 (6 bases). Looked up from germline, CDR1 is LGHNA and CDR2 is YNFKEQ. The V end was cut by 0 bases, the J end by 0 bases, with 18 bases between. The CDR3 contains 18 residues.